The 15 T cell receptor beta chains below all came from one sample that was sequenced in a study of blood T cell repertoires in COVID-19. Method: immunoSEQ multiplex PCR; TCRdb's copy keeps in-frame clones and lacks some. The data show roughly 56,000 clones, with roughly 90% seen just once and 20% to 25% held by the top ten. Sequencing was performed on peripheral blood. These receptors all come from a human donor in a cohort sampled during active COVID-19.

The chain uses TRBV6-6 and TRBJ1-3; the D gene is possibly TRBD1 (5 bases). The CDR3 has 15 residues. Germline V gene data show CDR1 as MNHNY and CDR2 as SVGAGI (reference sequence). V dropped 5 bases and J dropped 4 bases, with 15 bases sitting between them. CDR3 region: CASSDQGTVGNTIYF. The CDR3 region has the DNA TGTGCCAGCAGTGACCAGGGTACGGTCGGAAACACCATATATTTT.

The genes are TRBV5-4 and TRBJ1-1, with TRBD1 identical over 7 bases. Germline CDR1 SGHNT, CDR2 YYREEE (reference sequence). This CDR3 has 15 amino acids. J lost 1 base, V lost 0 bases, and 3 bases had no gene match. The CDR3 region has the DNA TGTGCCAGCAGCTTGGCGGGACAGAGGAACACTGAAGCTTTCTTT. It specifies CASSLAGQRNTEAFF.

The genes are TRBV6-2 or TRBV6-3 and TRBJ2-6; D is perhaps TRBD2 (5 bases). This CDR3 region has 15 residues. V was trimmed by 5 bases and J by 1 base, leaving 9 bases between them. Germline CDR1 is MNHEY and CDR2 is SVGEGT. The CDR3 bases are TGTGCCAGCAGTCGAGCGGTTTCTGGGGCCAACGTCCTGACTTTC. It specifies CASSRAVSGANVLTF.

The chain uses TRBV6-5 and TRBJ2-1; TRBD2 aligns across 10 bases. Losses at the gene ends were 7 bases for V and 8 bases for J; bases not matched to a gene: 11. The germline V gene has CDR1 MNHEY and CDR2 SVGAGI. The CDR3 extends over 15 amino acids. CDR3 coding DNA: TGTGCCAGCATTCAAAGCGGGGGGGCCTGGGATGAGCAGTTCTTC. It translates to CASIQSGGAWDEQFF.

Only a few counts were recorded for this clone. The genes are TRBV2 and TRBJ1-4; TRBD1 might be the D (6 bases). Trimming took 6 bases from V and 8 from J, leaving 16 bases between them. In germline, CDR1 is SNHLY, CDR2 FYNNEI. The length of the CDR3 is 14 residues. The CDR3 DNA sequence: TGTGCCAGCAGGGAGTACAGGGAATTCGAAAAACTGTTTTTT. Residues: CASREYREFEKLFF.

The CDR3 DNA reads as TGTGCCAGCAGCACCCCAGGGTCTGGAAACACCATATATTTT. This translates into CASSTPGSGNTIYF. The chain has TRBV7-2 and TRBJ1-3, with D perhaps matching TRBD1 (5 bases). Trimming pared 5 bases from V and 1 base from J, leaving 9 bases between. The CDR3 is 14 amino acids. The germline gives CDR1 SGHTA, CDR2 FQGNSA.

This chain links TRBV30 with TRBJ2-3, with D tentatively TRBD1 (5 bases). The V gene's germline CDR1 is GTSNPN and CDR2 SVGIG (reference sequence). The ends were cut back, 2 bases at V and 2 bases at J, with 14 bases in the middle. The CDR3 length is 15 residues. The CDR3 DNA follows: TGTGCCTGGAGTAACCCAGGGCCATACACAGATACGCAGTATTTT. As protein: CAWSNPGPYTDTQYF. Together with reference TRBV30 and TRBJ2-3, the CDR3 gives the full variable domain: SQTIHQWPATLVQPVGSPLSLECTVEGTSNPNLYWYRQAAGRGLQLLFYSVGIGQISSEVPQNLSASRPQDRQFILSSKKLLLSDSGFYLCAWSNPGPYTDTQYFGPGTRLTVL.

This clone was observed a few times. The chain joins TRBV20-1 to TRBJ1-2; 9 nucleotides align to TRBD1. The CDR3 consists of 16 residues. The V gene end was trimmed by 3 bases and the J gene end by 7 bases; junction bases not matched to a gene: 15. Germline lookup yields CDR1 DFQATT and CDR2 SNEGSKA (reference sequence). Here the CDR3 reads CSASNTGGLLGGGYTF. Written as DNA, the CDR3 is TGCAGTGCTAGTAATACAGGGGGCCTTCTGGGAGGTGGCTACACCTTC.

This chain joins TRBV30 and TRBJ1-2; a possible D gene is TRBD1 (6 bases). With 3 bases removed from V and 4 bases from J, the gap between germline ends came to 18 bases. This CDR3 comprises 15 residues. From germline, CDR1 is GTSNPN and CDR2 SVGIG (reference sequence). The CDR3 reads CAWSYDRLLLYGYTF. The CDR3 DNA reads as TGTGCCTGGAGCTATGACAGGCTGCTACTCTATGGCTACACCTTC.

The chain joins TRBV7-9 to TRBJ2-5; 8 bases fit TRBD2. Germline-derived CDR1 and CDR2 are SEHNR and FQNEAQ (reference sequence). V dropped 4 bases and J dropped 4; count of bases not matched to a gene: 5. The CDR3 is made up of 14 amino acids. Here the CDR3 DNA reads TGTGCCAGCAGCTATCCGGGGGGGGCAGAGACCCAGTACTTC. Amino acid sequence: CASSYPGGAETQYF.

The CDR3 DNA sequence: TGCAGCACGAAGTCCGGGTACACTGAAGCTTTCTTT. Translation gives CSTKSGYTEAFF. The chain uses TRBV29-1 and TRBJ1-1; D call uncertain. Germline assignment: CDR1 SQVTM and CDR2 ANQGSEA. CDR3 size: 12 residues. Trimming took 8 bases from V and 3 from J, leaving 13 bases between them.

The chain joins TRBV7-2 to TRBJ2-3; 7 positions agree with TRBD1. The CDR3 covers 16 residues. Trimming took 2 bases from V and 0 from J; bases not matched to a gene: 5. Germline CDR1 SGHTA, CDR2 FQGNSA. This chain's CDR3 is CASSLLGTASTDTQYF. The DNA of the CDR3 is TGTGCCAGCAGCTTACTCGGGACAGCTAGCACAGATACGCAGTATTTT.

This clone was seen a few times. The chain is built from TRBV19 and TRBJ2-5; possibly TRBD2 for D (7 bases). Germline V gives CDR1 LNHDA, CDR2 SQIVND (reference sequence). The CDR3 length is 13 residues. Trimming removed 5 bases at V and 7 bases at J, with 14 bases between. The CDR3 DNA sequence: TGTGCCAGTAGTCGGGGGGCCGAGGTGACCCAGTACTTC. It translates to CASSRGAEVTQYF.

The chain joins TRBV6-2 or TRBV6-3 to TRBJ2-3, with 9 bases matching TRBD2. This CDR3 is built from 17 residues. Germline V lookup: CDR1 MNHEY, CDR2 SVGEGT. With V trimmed by 4 bases and J by 3 bases, 11 bases remained unmatched. DNA for the CDR3: TGTGCCAGCAGTTCCCCCCTTGGTCTAGCGGGGACAGATACGCAGTATTTT. Amino acids: CASSSPLGLAGTDTQYF.

The V and J genes are TRBV7-9 and TRBJ1-4; 8 bases fit TRBD1. Per the germline V gene, CDR1 is SEHNR and CDR2 is FQNEAQ (reference sequence). The J segment lost 5 bases and the V segment lost 1 base, leaving 3 bases of the junction unmatched. This CDR3 comprises 15 residues. The CDR3 region is CASSLERTGNEKLFF. As DNA, the CDR3 is TGTGCCAGCAGCTTAGAAAGGACAGGGAATGAAAAACTGTTTTTT.